The 30 T cell receptor beta chains below come from one sample, sequenced in a study of blood T cell repertoires in COVID-19. Sequencing used immunoSEQ multiplex PCR; TCRdb keeps in-frame clones, though not all of them. The sample consists of 410,000 or so clones, over 75% of them appearing once. Sequencing was carried out using peripheral blood. Every receptor here comes from a woman aged 40 to 50 with COVID-19, enrolled during active disease.

The rearrangement joins TRBV5-1 to TRBJ2-7, with 11 bases fitting TRBD1. This CDR3 comprises 15 residues. The V segment lost 3 bases and the J segment 0 bases; nucleotides outside the gene matches: 2. Germline CDR1 SGHRS, CDR2 YFSETQ. In DNA, the CDR3 is TGCGCCAGCAGCTCCGGGACAGGGGGCTCCTACGAGCAGTACTTC. Amino acids: CASSSGTGGSYEQYF.

The chain links TRBV9 to TRBJ1-1; D possibly corresponds to TRBD1 (5 bases). Germline-derived CDR1 and CDR2 are SGDLS and YYNGEE. V lost 4 bases to trimming and J lost 1 base, with 14 bases between them. The CDR3 extends over 15 amino acids. The CDR3 region has the DNA TGTGCCAGCAGCTCCCATGGGGCAGGGAACACTGAAGCTTTCTTT. The encoded protein is CASSSHGAGNTEAFF.

The J gene is TRBJ1-1, the V gene TRBV27, with D perhaps TRBD1 (6 bases). Germline-derived CDR1 and CDR2 are MNHEY and SMNVEV (reference sequence). Trimming removed 7 bases at V and 0 bases at J, with 12 bases between. This CDR3 is built from 14 residues. The CDR3 loop is CASTGESMNTEAFF. The CDR3 bases are TGTGCCAGCACAGGGGAGTCAATGAACACTGAAGCTTTCTTT.

The CDR3 here is CASRPLQGLGGNTIYF. DNA for the CDR3: TGTGCCAGCAGGCCCCTCCAGGGGCTAGGAGGAAACACCATATATTTT. The chain employs TRBV28 and TRBJ1-3; maybe TRBD1 (6 bases). Per the germline V gene, CDR1 is MDHEN and CDR2 is SYDVKM. CDR3 length: 16 amino acids. V lost 6 bases and J lost 4, with 19 bases in between. Supplemented by reference TRBV28 and TRBJ1-3, the full variable domain reads DVKVTQSSRYLVKRTGEKVFLECVQDMDHENMFWYRQDPGLGLRLIYFSYDVKMKEKGDIPEGYSVSREKKERFSLILESASTNQTSMYLCASRPLQGLGGNTIYFGEGSWLTVV.

V gene TRBV28 combines with J gene TRBJ1-1; TRBD1 matches 9 bases. The CDR3 spans 10 residues. V lost 6 bases, J lost 10 bases, and 0 bases stayed unmatched. Germline V gene lookup returns CDR1 MDHEN and CDR2 SYDVKM. CDR3 DNA: TGTGCCAGCAGACAGGGGGCAGCTTTCTTT. Its translation is CASRQGAAFF.

The chain carries TRBV7-2 and TRBJ2-5, with TRBD1 identical over 7 bases. V lost 5 bases to trimming and J lost 3 bases; unmatched junction nucleotides: 12. Per germline, CDR1 SGHTA and CDR2 FQGNSA. The CDR3 is 16 residues long. As DNA, the CDR3 is TGTGCCAGCAGCCAACCCAGGGGGATACGGGAAGAGACCCAGTACTTC. It encodes CASSQPRGIREETQYF.

This clone has just one count. V is TRBV7-2 and J is TRBJ1-3; D call uncertain. Looked up from germline, CDR1 is SGHTA and CDR2 is FQGNSA. The V end was cut by 7 bases, the J end by 4 bases, with 11 bases between. The CDR3 runs to 13 residues. In DNA form, the CDR3 reads TGTGCCAGCACCCCTAGGTCGGGAAACACCATATATTTT. This codes for CASTPRSGNTIYF.

This clone was seen only a few times. The chain is built from TRBV6-5 and TRBJ1-2; a weak D match, TRBD1 (5 bases). Germline V gene data show CDR1 as MNHEY and CDR2 as SVGAGI. Trimming left V 6 bases short and J 4 bases short, with 12 bases between. This CDR3 region has 13 residues. In DNA, the CDR3 is TGTGCCAGCAGCCGGACACCCGCCTATGGCTACACCTTC. Protein: CASSRTPAYGYTF.

The chain combines TRBV7-9 with TRBJ1-4, with TRBD1 matching 8 bases. Germline CDR1 reads SEHNR; CDR2 reads FQNEAQ (reference sequence). The CDR3 sequence is 14 residues long. V lost 7 bases to trimming and J lost 7 bases; unmatched junction nucleotides: 8. In DNA, the CDR3 is TGTGCCAGCACCAAAGGGACAGGAGGTGAAAAACTGTTTTTT. It is translated as CASTKGTGGEKLFF.

This chain links TRBV2 with TRBJ2-7, with D possibly being TRBD1 (7 bases). CDR1 is SNHLY and CDR2 is FYNNEI in the germline V gene. Trimming cost V 6 bases and J 5 bases, with 20 bases left between them. The CDR3 extends over 15 amino acids. The CDR3 DNA reads TGTGCCAGCAGATACGGGAGCCAGGGGGTGAACGAGCAGTACTTC. Translation: CASRYGSQGVNEQYF.

The chain combines TRBV5-4 with TRBJ1-4; TRBD1 is a possible D gene (5 bases). This CDR3 has 14 amino acids. The V gene's germline CDR1 is SGHNT and CDR2 YYREEE (reference sequence). V lost 2 bases, J lost 4 bases, and 9 bases lay in between. The CDR3 loop reads CASSFRQSNEKLFF. As DNA, the CDR3 is TGTGCCAGCAGCTTCCGACAGAGTAATGAAAAACTGTTTTTT.

The rearrangement uses TRBV19 and TRBJ1-1; a possible D gene is TRBD1 (5 bases). V was shortened by 10 bases and J by 3 bases, with 18 bases between the two germline ends. Per germline, CDR1 LNHDA and CDR2 SQIVND (reference sequence). The CDR3 runs 14 residues. The CDR3 here is CATLGPLGHTEAFF. The CDR3 region has the DNA TGTGCCACCCTAGGGCCTTTGGGGCACACTGAAGCTTTCTTT.

The chain recombines TRBV18 with TRBJ2-7; D is undetermined. V lost 2 bases and J 2 bases, leaving 10 bases between the germline ends. Germline CDR1 KGHSH, CDR2 LQKENI. This CDR3 comprises 14 residues. The CDR3 spells CASSPIPTPYEQYF. DNA for the CDR3: TGTGCCAGCTCACCAATCCCAACTCCCTACGAGCAGTACTTC.

The chain carries TRBV28 and TRBJ2-7, with TRBD1 matching 9 bases. Germline-derived CDR1 and CDR2 are MDHEN and SYDVKM. Trimming cost V 4 bases and J 2 bases; bases outside gene matches: 9. CDR3 length: 16 residues. The CDR3, as DNA: TGTGCCAGCAGTTCCCCGGGACAGGGTTGGGCCTACGAGCAGTACTTC. Protein sequence: CASSSPGQGWAYEQYF.

The J gene is TRBJ2-1, the V gene TRBV28, with D possibly matching TRBD2 (5 bases). V lost 4 bases and J 4 bases, leaving 20 bases between the germline ends. In germline, CDR1 is MDHEN, CDR2 SYDVKM. The CDR3 length is 17 residues. CDR3 sequence (DNA): TGTGCCAGCAGTTCCTTCGTATCGGGGTCTAGGTACAATGAGCAGTTCTTC. It codes for CASSSFVSGSRYNEQFF.

This sequence joins TRBV4-2 and TRBJ1-1; 7 bases are a match to TRBD1. Germline assignment: CDR1 LGHNA and CDR2 YNFKEQ. With 1 base clipped from V and 5 bases from J, the junction kept 7 bases outside the gene matches. CDR3 length: 15 residues. The CDR3 DNA is TGTGCCAGCAGCCAAGGGAGAACAGGGGATACTGAAGCTTTCTTT. Translated: CASSQGRTGDTEAFF.

In DNA form, the CDR3 reads TGCAGCGTTGAAACCCGTCCCGGGAGTGCCGGGGAGCTGTTTTTT. Translating it yields CSVETRPGSAGELFF. This sequence joins TRBV29-1 and TRBJ2-2; a weak D match, TRBD2 (6 bases). The V end was cut by 2 bases, the J end by 6 bases, with 16 bases between. Germline V gene sequence: CDR1 SQVTM, CDR2 ANQGSEA. The CDR3 contains 15 residues.

This clone was detected a few times. The gene calls are TRBV5-1 and TRBJ2-7; D not certain. Trimming shortened V by 0 bases and J by 5 bases, and 9 bases separated the two germline ends. Germline CDR1 and CDR2: SGHRS and YFSETQ. CDR3 size: 13 residues. CDR3 sequence: CASSLGAKNEQYF. The CDR3 DNA reads as TGCGCCAGCAGCTTGGGGGCGAAAAACGAGCAGTACTTC. The full variable domain, its missing parts supplied by reference TRBV5-1 and TRBJ2-7, is KAGVTQTPRYLIKTRGQQVTLSCSPISGHRSVSWYQQTPGQGLQFLFEYFSETQRNKGNFPGRFSGRQFSNSRSEMNVSTLELGDSALYLCASSLGAKNEQYFGPGTRLTVT.

V is TRBV18 and J is TRBJ1-5, with D unclear. With 2 bases removed from V and 0 bases from J, the gap between germline ends came to 5 bases. Germline CDR1 and CDR2: KGHSH and LQKENI. CDR3 length: 14 residues. CDR3 sequence reads: CASSPGLSNQPQHF. Written as DNA, the CDR3 is TGTGCCAGCTCACCAGGACTTAGCAATCAGCCCCAGCATTTT.

The J gene is TRBJ2-2, the V gene TRBV5-1, with D possibly matching TRBD1 (5 bases). This CDR3 comprises 18 residues. Germline V lookup: CDR1 SGHRS, CDR2 YFSETQ. The V end was cut by 0 bases, the J end by 9 bases, with 24 bases between. The CDR3 reads CASSLGGSQRTARRELFF. Written as DNA, the CDR3 is TGCGCCAGCAGCTTGGGGGGCAGCCAAAGAACAGCCCGGAGGGAGCTGTTTTTT.

The V and J genes are TRBV28 and TRBJ2-3; 7 bases align to TRBD2. The junction had 17 bases not matched to a gene; V was cut back by 5 bases and J by 0 bases. Germline-derived CDR1 and CDR2 are MDHEN and SYDVKM. The CDR3 length is 19 residues. Here the CDR3 DNA reads TGTGCCAGCAGTCCCCCGACTAGCCGTGGTTCGTACAGCACAGATACGCAGTATTTT. This encodes CASSPPTSRGSYSTDTQYF.

This chain joins TRBV7-8 and TRBJ1-1; a weak D match, TRBD1 (5 bases). Trimming cost V 2 bases and J 0 bases, with 13 bases left between them. The CDR3 has 16 amino acids. Per germline, CDR1 SGHVS and CDR2 FQNEAQ. Here the CDR3 reads CASSLIGGGLNTEAFF. For the CDR3, the DNA is TGTGCCAGCAGCTTAATCGGGGGTGGCTTGAACACTGAAGCTTTCTTT.

Only a few counts were recorded for this clone. The chain uses TRBV24-1 and TRBJ2-3; 11 bases line up with TRBD2. CDR3 length: 16 amino acids. V dropped 7 bases and J dropped 2; count of bases not matched to a gene: 7. From germline, CDR1 is KGHDR and CDR2 SFDVKD. The CDR3 nucleotides read TGTGCCACCAGCCTTGGGACTAGCGGAGTCACAGATACGCAGTATTTT. Amino acid sequence: CATSLGTSGVTDTQYF.

The chain employs TRBV4-2 and TRBJ2-5; 12 nucleotides align to TRBD2. This CDR3 region has 16 residues. Looked up from germline, CDR1 is LGHNA and CDR2 is YNFKEQ. The trim removed 1 base at V and 4 bases at J, leaving 4 bases unmatched. The CDR3 region is CASSQGLAGEVETQYF. In DNA, the CDR3 is TGTGCCAGCAGCCAAGGACTAGCGGGGGAGGTAGAGACCCAGTACTTC.

The chain has TRBV5-1 and TRBJ1-4; 8 positions agree with TRBD1. This CDR3 contains 14 residues. Trimming cost V 3 bases and J 5 bases; bases outside gene matches: 3. Germline-derived CDR1 and CDR2 are SGHRS and YFSETQ. In DNA, the CDR3 is TGCGCCAGCAGCTCCAGGGGGCCAAATGAAAAACTGTTTTTT. It encodes CASSSRGPNEKLFF. The full variable domain, rest sourced from reference TRBV5-1 and TRBJ1-4, is KAGVTQTPRYLIKTRGQQVTLSCSPISGHRSVSWYQQTPGQGLQFLFEYFSETQRNKGNFPGRFSGRQFSNSRSEMNVSTLELGDSALYLCASSSRGPNEKLFFGSGTQLSVL.

The chain carries TRBV14 and TRBJ2-1; 11 nucleotides match TRBD1. Germline CDR1 SGHDN, CDR2 FVKESK. Trimming removed 0 bases from V and 6 bases from J; junction bases left unmatched: 19. The CDR3 has 21 amino acids. The DNA for the CDR3 is TGTGCCAGCAGCCAAGAGTTCGCCGGGACAGGGGGAAGAGGATCGCGCAATGAGCAGTTCTTC. Amino acid sequence: CASSQEFAGTGGRGSRNEQFF.

This clone was seen a few times. The chain couples TRBV19 to TRBJ1-4; 9 bases fit TRBD1. The CDR3 is 16 amino acids. Unmatched junction bases numbered 8, after V lost 5 bases and J lost 4 bases. In germline, CDR1 is LNHDA, CDR2 SQIVND (reference sequence). In DNA, the CDR3 is TGTGCCAGTAGTCTGACAGGGGGACTCGTTAATGAAAAACTGTTTTTT. This sequence encodes CASSLTGGLVNEKLFF.

The J gene is TRBJ2-7, the V gene TRBV27, with D possibly matching TRBD2 (5 bases). CDR3 length: 15 residues. V dropped 2 bases and J dropped 4 bases, with 15 bases sitting between them. Germline assignment: CDR1 MNHEY and CDR2 SMNVEV (reference sequence). CDR3 region: CASSLNLADQYEQYF. The CDR3 DNA reads TGTGCCAGCAGTTTAAACCTAGCAGACCAATACGAGCAGTACTTC.

The CDR3: CASKMGLASEQYF. The CDR3 bases are TGTGCCAGCAAAATGGGACTAGCTAGCGAGCAGTACTTC. The chain combines TRBV6-6 with TRBJ2-7, with 9 bases that match TRBD2. CDR1 MNHNY and CDR2 SVGAGI come from the germline V gene (reference sequence). Trimming removed 7 bases from V and 6 bases from J; junction bases left unmatched: 7. CDR3 length equals 13 residues.

The chain has TRBV4-3 and TRBJ2-1; 8 bases line up with TRBD2. Germline assignment: CDR1 LGHNA and CDR2 YSLEER. This CDR3 has 16 amino acids. J was trimmed by 3 bases and V by 0 bases; bases with no gene match: 4. The CDR3: CASSQEERGFYNEQFF. Here the CDR3 DNA reads TGCGCCAGCAGCCAAGAGGAGCGGGGGTTCTACAATGAGCAGTTCTTC.